What follows is one TCR beta chain and its context. Its cognate antigen is unknown. Time point given: week 35, safety follow-up. Doses comprised 300 ug of mutant IDH1 20-mer peptide each, plus topical imiquimod. The study enrolled donors with new WHO grade 3 or 4 IDH1-mutant, ATRX-lost astrocytomas. Using immunoSEQ multiplex PCR, the repertoire was profiled, and TCRdb retains in-frame clones only, with some absent. The table shows tens of thousands of clones, with about 87% occurring only once. The sample is drawn from a study of a mutant IDH1 vaccine in newly diagnosed glioma. This CDR3 region has 18 residues.

V is TRBV12-2 and J is TRBJ2-2; the D call of TRBD2 is as the table states it, not checked on the DNA. TRBV12-2 is designated a pseudogene. This sequence originates from a man between 25 and 39 years old with glioma. The specimen was PBMCs, collected from a glioma patient whose treatment included an IDH1 peptide vaccine. In DNA, the CDR3 is TGTGCAAGTCGCCCCAGAGGAGCGGGAGGGCCTCGCACCGGGGAGCTGTTTTTT. Its protein product is CASRPRGAGGPRTGELFF.